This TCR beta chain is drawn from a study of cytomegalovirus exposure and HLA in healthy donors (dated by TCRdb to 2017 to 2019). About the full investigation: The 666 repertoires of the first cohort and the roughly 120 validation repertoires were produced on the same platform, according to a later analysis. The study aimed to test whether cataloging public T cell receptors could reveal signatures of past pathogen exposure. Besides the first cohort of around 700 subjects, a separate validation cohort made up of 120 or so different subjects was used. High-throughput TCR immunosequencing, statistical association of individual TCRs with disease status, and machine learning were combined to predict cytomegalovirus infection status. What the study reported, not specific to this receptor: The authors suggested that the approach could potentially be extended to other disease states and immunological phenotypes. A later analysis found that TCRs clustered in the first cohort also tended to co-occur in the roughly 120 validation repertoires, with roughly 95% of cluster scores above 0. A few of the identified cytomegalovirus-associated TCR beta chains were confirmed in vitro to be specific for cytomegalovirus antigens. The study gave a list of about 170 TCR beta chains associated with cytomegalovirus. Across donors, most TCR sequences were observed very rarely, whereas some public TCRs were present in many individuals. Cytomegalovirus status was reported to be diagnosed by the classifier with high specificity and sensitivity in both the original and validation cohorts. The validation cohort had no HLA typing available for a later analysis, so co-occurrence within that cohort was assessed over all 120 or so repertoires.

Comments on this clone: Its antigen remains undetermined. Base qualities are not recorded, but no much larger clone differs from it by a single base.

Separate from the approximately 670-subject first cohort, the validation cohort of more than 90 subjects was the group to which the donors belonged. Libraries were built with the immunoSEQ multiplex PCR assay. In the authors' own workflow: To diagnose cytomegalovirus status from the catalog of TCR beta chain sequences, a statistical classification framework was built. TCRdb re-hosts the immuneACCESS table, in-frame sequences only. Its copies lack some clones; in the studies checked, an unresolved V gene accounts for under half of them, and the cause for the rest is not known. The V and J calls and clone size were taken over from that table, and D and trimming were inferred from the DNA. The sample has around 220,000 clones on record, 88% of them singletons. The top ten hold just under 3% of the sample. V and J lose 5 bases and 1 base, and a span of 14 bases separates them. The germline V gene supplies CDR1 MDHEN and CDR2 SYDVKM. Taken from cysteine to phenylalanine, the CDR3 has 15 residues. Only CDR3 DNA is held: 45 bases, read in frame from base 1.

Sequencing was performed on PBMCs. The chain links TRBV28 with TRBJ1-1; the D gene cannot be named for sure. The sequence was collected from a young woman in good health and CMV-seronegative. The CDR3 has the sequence CASSTIGEENTEAFF. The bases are TGTGCCAGCAGTACTATCGGGGAAGAGAACACTGAAGCTTTCTTT.